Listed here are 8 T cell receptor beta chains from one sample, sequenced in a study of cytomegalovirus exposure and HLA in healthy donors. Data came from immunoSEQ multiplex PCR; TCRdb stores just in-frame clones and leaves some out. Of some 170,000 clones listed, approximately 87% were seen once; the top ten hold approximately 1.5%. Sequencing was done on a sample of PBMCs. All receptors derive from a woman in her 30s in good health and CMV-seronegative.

The CDR3 region is CASSLDTNQPQHF. CDR3 DNA sequence: TGTGCCAGCTCCCTGGACACAAATCAGCCCCAGCATTTT. The rearrangement uses TRBV18 and TRBJ1-5, with a possible D match to TRBD1 (5 bases). This CDR3 is 13 amino acids long. The ends were cut back, 6 bases at V and 4 bases at J, with 10 bases in the middle. Per the germline V gene, CDR1 is KGHSH and CDR2 is LQKENI. The complete variable domain, with remaining parts taken from reference TRBV18 and TRBJ1-5, reads NAGVMQNPRHLVRRRGQEARLRCSPMKGHSHVYWYRQLPEEGLKFMVYLQKENIIDESGMPKERFSAEFPKEGPSILRIQQVVRGDSAAYFCASSLDTNQPQHFGDGTRLSIL.

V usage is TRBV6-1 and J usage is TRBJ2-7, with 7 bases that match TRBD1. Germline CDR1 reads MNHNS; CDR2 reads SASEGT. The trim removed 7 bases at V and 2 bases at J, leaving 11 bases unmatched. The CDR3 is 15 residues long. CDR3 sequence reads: CASIRTGPWTYEQYF. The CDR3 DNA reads TGTGCCAGCATAAGGACAGGCCCTTGGACCTACGAGCAGTACTTC.

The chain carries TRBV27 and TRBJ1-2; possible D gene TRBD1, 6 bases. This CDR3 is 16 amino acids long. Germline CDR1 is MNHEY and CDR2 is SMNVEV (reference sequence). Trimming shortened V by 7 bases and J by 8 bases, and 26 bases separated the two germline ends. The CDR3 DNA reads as TGTGCCAGCACCACACTCGCCCGGGAGGGGGTGGAGGGCTACACCTTC. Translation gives CASTTLAREGVEGYTF.

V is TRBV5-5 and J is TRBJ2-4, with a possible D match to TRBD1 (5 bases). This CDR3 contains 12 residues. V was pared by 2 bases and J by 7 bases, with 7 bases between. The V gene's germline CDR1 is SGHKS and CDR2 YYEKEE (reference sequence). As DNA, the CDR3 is TGTGCCAGCAGCTTAAACAGGAACATTCAGTACTTC. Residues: CASSLNRNIQYF.

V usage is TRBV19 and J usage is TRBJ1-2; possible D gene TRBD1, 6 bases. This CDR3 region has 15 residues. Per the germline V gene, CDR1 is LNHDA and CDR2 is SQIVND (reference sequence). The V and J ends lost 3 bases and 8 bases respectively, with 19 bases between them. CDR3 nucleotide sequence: TGTGCCAGTAGTATTACCCTTGCAGGGGTTAACGGCTACACCTTC. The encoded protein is CASSITLAGVNGYTF.

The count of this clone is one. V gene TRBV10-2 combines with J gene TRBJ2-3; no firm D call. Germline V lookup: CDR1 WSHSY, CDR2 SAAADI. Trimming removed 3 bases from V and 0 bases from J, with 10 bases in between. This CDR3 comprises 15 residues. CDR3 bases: TGCGCCAGCAGTGATATCGTCAGAAGCACAGATACGCAGTATTTT. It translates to CASSDIVRSTDTQYF.

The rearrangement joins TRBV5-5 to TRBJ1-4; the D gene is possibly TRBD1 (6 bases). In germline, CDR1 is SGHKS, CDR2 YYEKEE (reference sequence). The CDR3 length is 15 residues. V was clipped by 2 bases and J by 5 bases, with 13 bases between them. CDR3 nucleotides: TGTGCCAGCAGCTTTGAGGACAGCTGGAATGAAAAACTGTTTTTT. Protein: CASSFEDSWNEKLFF.

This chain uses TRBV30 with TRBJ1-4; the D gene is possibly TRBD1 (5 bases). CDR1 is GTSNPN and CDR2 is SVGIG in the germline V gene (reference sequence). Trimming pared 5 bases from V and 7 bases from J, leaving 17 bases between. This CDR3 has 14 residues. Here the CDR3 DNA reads TGTGCCTGGGCCGCCGGGGGTGATGGTGAAAAACTGTTTTTT. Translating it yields CAWAAGGDGEKLFF.